The following is a T cell receptor (beta chain) sequence with its context. The V end lost 2 bases, the J end lost 7 bases, and 9 bases lay between the germline ends. The CDR3 extends over 12 amino acids. The data belong to a study of blood T cell repertoires in COVID-19. Across the study: Samples taken during acute and convalescent COVID-19 were collected in the United States, Italy and Spain. In each case, the material was cDNA or gDNA derived from T cells, B-cell-depleted T cells, or PBMCs.

TCRdb's copy holds only in-frame clones and misses some; the assay was immunoSEQ multiplex PCR. This table holds 100,000 or so clones, 80% to 95% found once. The sequence derives from a man aged 65 to 85 with acute or convalescent COVID-19. The chain links TRBV12-3 or TRBV12-4 to TRBJ2-7; D perhaps matches TRBD2 (6 bases). Sequencing input: peripheral blood. The CDR3 reads CASSLRGWEQYF. In nucleotides, the CDR3 is TGTGCCAGCAGTTTACGGGGGTGGGAGCAGTACTTC.